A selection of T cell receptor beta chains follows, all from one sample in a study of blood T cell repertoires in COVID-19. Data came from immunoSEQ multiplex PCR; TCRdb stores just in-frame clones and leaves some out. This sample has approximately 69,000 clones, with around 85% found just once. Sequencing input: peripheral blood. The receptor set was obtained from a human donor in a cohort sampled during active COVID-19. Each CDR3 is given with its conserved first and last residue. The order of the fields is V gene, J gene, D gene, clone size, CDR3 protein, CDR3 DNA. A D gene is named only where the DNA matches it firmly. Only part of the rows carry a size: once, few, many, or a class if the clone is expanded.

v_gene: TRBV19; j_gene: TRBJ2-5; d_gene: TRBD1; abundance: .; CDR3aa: CASSILSVSGGAMKTQYF; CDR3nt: TGTGCCAGTAGTATTTTGTCTGTCTCAGGGGGCGCGATGAAGACCCAGTACTTC
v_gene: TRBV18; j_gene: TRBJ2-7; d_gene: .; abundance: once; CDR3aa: CASSFQQGDEQYF; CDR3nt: TGTGCCAGCTCATTCCAACAGGGTGACGAGCAGTACTTC
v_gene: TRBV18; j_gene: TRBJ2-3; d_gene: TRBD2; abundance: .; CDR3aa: CASPTLAGRDTQYF; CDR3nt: TGTGCCAGCCCTACTCTAGCGGGGAGAGATACGCAGTATTTT
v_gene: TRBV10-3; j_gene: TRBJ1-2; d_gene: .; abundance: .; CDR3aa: CAISESAAYGYTF; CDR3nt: TGTGCCATCAGTGAGTCCGCGGCGTATGGCTACACCTTC
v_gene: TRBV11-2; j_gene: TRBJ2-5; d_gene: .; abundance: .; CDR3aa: CASSFPLAGQETQYF; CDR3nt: TGTGCCAGCAGCTTCCCCCTCGCAGGACAAGAGACCCAGTACTTC
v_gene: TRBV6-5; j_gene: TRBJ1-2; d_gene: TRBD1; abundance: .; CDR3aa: CASSLPGQGDGYTF; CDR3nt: TGTGCCAGCAGTTTACCGGGACAGGGAGATGGCTACACCTTC
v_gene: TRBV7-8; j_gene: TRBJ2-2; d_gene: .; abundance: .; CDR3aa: CASSVARTGELFF; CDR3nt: TGTGCCAGCAGCGTAGCGCGCACCGGGGAGCTGTTTTTT
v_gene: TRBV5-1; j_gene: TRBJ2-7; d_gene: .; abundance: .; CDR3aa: CASSLAGPSYEQYF; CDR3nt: TGCGCCAGCAGCTTGGCCGGTCCCTCCTACGAGCAGTACTTC
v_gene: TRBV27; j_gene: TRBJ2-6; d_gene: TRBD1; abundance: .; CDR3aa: CASSRGGTGVSGANVLTF; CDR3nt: TGTGCCAGCAGTAGGGGGGGGACAGGGGTCTCTGGGGCCAACGTCCTGACTTTC
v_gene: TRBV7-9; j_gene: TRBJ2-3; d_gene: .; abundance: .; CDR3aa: CASSLETGGSDTQYF; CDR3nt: TGTGCCAGCAGCTTAGAAACGGGGGGCTCGGATACGCAGTATTTT
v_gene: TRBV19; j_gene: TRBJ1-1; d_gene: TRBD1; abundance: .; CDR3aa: CASSPPSSGTVGENTEAFF; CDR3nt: TGTGCCAGTAGTCCCCCCTCTTCCGGGACAGTCGGGGAAAACACTGAAGCTTTCTTT
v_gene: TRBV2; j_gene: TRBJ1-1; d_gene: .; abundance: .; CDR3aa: CASSLTGREAEAFF; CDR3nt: TGTGCCAGCAGCCTTACAGGTCGGGAGGCTGAAGCTTTCTTT
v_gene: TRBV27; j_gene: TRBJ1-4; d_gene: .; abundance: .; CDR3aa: CASSPQLSQGGTNEKLFF; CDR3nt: TGTGCCAGCAGTCCCCAACTCTCACAGGGAGGGACTAATGAAAAACTGTTTTTT
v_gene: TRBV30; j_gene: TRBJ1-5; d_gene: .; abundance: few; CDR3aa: CAWSVAQLNQPQHF; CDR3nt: TGTGCCTGGAGTGTAGCGCAGCTCAATCAGCCCCAGCATTTT
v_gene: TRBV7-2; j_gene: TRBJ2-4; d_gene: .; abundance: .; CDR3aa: CASSSTGNNKNIQYF; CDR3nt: TGTGCCAGCAGCTCGACAGGAAATAACAAAAACATTCAGTACTTC
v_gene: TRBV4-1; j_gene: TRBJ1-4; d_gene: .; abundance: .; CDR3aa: CASSQERGLNEKLFF; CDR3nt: TGCGCCAGCAGCCAAGAGCGCGGACTTAATGAAAAACTGTTTTTT
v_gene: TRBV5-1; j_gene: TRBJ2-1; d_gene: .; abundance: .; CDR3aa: CASSLTGEVQFF; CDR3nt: TGCGCCAGCAGCTTGACGGGGGAGGTGCAGTTCTTC
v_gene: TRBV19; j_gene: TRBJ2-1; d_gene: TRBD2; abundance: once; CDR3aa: CASQSSGGAYNEQFF; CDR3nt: TGTGCCAGTCAATCTAGCGGGGGGGCCTACAATGAGCAGTTCTTC
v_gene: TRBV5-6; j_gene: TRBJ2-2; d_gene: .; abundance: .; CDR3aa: CASSPPGNTGELFF; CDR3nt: TGTGCCAGCAGCCCCCCCGGGAACACCGGGGAGCTGTTTTTT
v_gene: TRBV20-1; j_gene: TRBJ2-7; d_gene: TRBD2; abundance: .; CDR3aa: CSASPQRGYYEQYF; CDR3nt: TGCAGTGCTAGTCCCCAGCGGGGGTACTACGAGCAGTACTTC
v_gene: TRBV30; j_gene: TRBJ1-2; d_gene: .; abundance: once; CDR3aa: CAWSDRRDGYTF; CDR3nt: TGTGCCTGGAGTGACAGGAGGGATGGCTACACCTTC
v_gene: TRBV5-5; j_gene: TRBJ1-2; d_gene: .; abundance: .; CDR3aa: CASNPGRGDYGYTF; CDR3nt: TGTGCCAGCAACCCAGGGAGGGGTGACTATGGCTACACCTTC
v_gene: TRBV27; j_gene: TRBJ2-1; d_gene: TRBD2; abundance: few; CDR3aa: CASSVTSGVYNEQFF; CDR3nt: TGTGCCAGCAGTGTGACTAGCGGGGTCTACAATGAGCAGTTCTTC
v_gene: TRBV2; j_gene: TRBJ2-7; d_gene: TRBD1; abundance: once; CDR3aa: CASSVFGTVGSEQYF; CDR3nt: TGTGCCAGCAGTGTCTTTGGGACAGTGGGATCCGAGCAGTACTTC
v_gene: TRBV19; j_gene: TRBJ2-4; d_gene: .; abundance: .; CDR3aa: CASSISDRFIQYF; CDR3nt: TGTGCCAGTAGTATTAGTGACAGGTTCATTCAGTACTTC
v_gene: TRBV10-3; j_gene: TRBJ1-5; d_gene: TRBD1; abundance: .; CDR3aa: CAISGTGGNQPQHF; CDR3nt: TGTGCCATCAGTGGGACAGGGGGCAACCAGCCCCAGCATTTT
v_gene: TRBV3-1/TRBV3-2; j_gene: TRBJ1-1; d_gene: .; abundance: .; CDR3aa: CASSQESQGQEGRNTEAFF; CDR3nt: TGTGCCAGCAGCCAAGAATCTCAGGGGCAAGAAGGGAGGAACACTGAAGCTTTCTTT
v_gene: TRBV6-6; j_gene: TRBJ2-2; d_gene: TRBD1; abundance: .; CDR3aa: CASRTGGGGTGELFF; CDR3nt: TGTGCCAGCAGGACAGGGGGCGGTGGTACCGGGGAGCTGTTTTTT
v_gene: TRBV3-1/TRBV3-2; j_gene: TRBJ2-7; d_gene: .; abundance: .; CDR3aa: CASSQDSPWREQYF; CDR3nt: TGTGCCAGCAGCCAAGACTCCCCCTGGAGGGAGCAGTACTTC
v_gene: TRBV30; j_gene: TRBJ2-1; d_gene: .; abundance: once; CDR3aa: CAWARGSNEQFF; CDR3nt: TGTGCCTGGGCTAGGGGATCCAATGAGCAGTTCTTC
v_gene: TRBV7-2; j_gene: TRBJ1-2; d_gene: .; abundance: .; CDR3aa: CASSLGRVMNYGYTF; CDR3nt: TGTGCCAGCAGCTTAGGGCGGGTTATGAACTATGGCTACACCTTC
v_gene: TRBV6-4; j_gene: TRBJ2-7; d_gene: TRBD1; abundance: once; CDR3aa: CACRARTGDPYEQYF; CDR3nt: TGTGCCTGCCGGGCCCGGACAGGAGATCCCTACGAGCAGTACTTC
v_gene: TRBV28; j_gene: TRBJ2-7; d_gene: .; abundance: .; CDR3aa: CASSGSGLTLEQYF; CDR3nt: TGTGCCAGCAGTGGCTCGGGATTAACCCTCGAGCAGTACTTC
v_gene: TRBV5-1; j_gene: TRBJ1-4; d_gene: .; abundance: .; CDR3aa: CASSLQGGRGLFF; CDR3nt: TGCGCCAGCAGCTTACAGGGAGGGCGAGGACTGTTTTTT
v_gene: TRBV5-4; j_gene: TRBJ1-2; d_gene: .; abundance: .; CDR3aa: CASSPYGQTGYTF; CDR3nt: TGTGCCAGCAGCCCGTACGGACAGACTGGCTACACCTTC
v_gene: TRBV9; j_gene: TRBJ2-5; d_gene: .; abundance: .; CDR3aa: CATAKGGAEETQYF; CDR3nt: TGTGCCACCGCCAAGGGGGGGGCGGAAGAGACCCAGTACTTC
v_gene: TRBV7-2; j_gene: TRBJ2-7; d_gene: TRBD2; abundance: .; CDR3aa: CASSLSRTSVSGYEQYF; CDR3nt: TGTGCCAGCAGCTTATCTCGGACTAGCGTTTCTGGCTACGAGCAGTACTTC
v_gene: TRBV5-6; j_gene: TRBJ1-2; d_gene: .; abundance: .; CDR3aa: CASSLVAGQGGYTF; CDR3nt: TGTGCCAGCAGCTTGGTCGCAGGGCAGGGTGGCTACACCTTC
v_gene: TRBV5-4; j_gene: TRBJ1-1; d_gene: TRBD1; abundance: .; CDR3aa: CASSLVDRENTEAFF; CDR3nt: TGTGCCAGCAGCTTGGTAGACAGGGAGAACACTGAAGCTTTCTTT
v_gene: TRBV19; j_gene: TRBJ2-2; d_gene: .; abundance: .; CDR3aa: CASSIGQATGELFF; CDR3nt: TGTGCCAGTAGTATTGGGCAGGCCACCGGGGAGCTGTTTTTT
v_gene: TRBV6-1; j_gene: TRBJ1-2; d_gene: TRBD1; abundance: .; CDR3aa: CASSEGGGPYGGYTF; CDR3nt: TGTGCCAGCAGTGAAGGAGGGGGCCCTTATGGTGGCTACACCTTC
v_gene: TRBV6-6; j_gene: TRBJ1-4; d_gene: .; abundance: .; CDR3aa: CASSYGGPTNEKLFF; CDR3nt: TGTGCCAGCAGTTACGGGGGCCCAACTAATGAAAAACTGTTTTTT
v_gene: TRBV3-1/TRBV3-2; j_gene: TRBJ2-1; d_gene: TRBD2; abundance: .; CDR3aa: CASSTSGDWNEQFF; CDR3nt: TGTGCCAGCAGCACAAGCGGGGATTGGAATGAGCAGTTCTTC
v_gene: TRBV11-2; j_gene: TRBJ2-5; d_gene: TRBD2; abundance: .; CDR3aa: CASSLGRLAGRQETQYF; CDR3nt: TGTGCCAGCAGCTTAGGTAGACTAGCGGGGAGACAAGAGACCCAGTACTTC
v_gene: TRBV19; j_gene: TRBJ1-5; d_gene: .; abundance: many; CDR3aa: CASAPGRSQPQHF; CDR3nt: TGTGCCAGTGCCCCCGGGAGGAGCCAGCCCCAGCATTTT
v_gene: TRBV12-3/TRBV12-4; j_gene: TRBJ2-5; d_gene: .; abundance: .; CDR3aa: CASSLLEGETQYF; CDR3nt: TGTGCCAGCAGTTTACTTGAGGGAGAGACCCAGTACTTC
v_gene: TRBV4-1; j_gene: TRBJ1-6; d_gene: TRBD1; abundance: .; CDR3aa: CASSHVQQGINSPLHF; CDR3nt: TGCGCCAGCAGCCACGTACAACAGGGGATTAATTCACCCCTCCACTTT
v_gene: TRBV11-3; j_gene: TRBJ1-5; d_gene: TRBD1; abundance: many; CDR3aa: CASSLGTGGPRNQPQHF; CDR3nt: TGTGCCAGCAGCCTCGGGACAGGGGGTCCCCGGAATCAGCCCCAGCATTTT